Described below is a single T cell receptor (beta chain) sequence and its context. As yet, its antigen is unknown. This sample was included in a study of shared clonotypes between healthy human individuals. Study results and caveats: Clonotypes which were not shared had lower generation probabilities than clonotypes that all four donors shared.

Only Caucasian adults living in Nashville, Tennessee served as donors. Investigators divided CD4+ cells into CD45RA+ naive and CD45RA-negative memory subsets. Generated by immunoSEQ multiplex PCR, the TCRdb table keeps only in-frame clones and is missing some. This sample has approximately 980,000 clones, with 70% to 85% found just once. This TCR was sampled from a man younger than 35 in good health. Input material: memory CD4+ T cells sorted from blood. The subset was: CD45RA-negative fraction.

DNA for the CDR3: TGCGCCAGCCGGGGGGAGGCGAACACCGGGGAGCTGTTTTTT. Its protein product is CASRGEANTGELFF. This rearrangement joins TRBV10-1 to TRBJ2-2; 7 nucleotides align to TRBD2. J was trimmed by 0 bases and V by 8 bases; bases with no gene match: 3. CDR3 length: 14 residues. Germline V gene sequence: CDR1 WNHNN, CDR2 SYGVQD (reference sequence).